The TCR beta chain described here comes from a study of CD8 T cells in Susac syndrome. General study results and limits: Susac-specific public clones were found in total CD8+ and CD8+ TEMRA repertoires, numbering around 16 and five, respectively. A relatively small number of individuals underwent TCR sequencing and HLA analysis.

The CDR3 is 17 amino acids. The germline V gene encodes CDR1 MGHRA and CDR2 YSYEKL. V dropped 6 bases and J dropped 2 bases, with 22 bases sitting between them. With random hexamers, reverse transcription was performed on roughly 0.5 to 1 ug of RNA. One entry per CDR3 protein, called by TCRdb with MiXCR from the immunoSEQ multiplex PCR reads. The repertoire holds 100,000 to 150,000 distinct CDR3 sequences, with around 94% as singletons. TEMRA cells were FACS-enriched, while CD8+ and CD4+ T cells were negatively isolated. Comments on this clonotype: Its antigen is not identified.

The rearrangement uses TRBV4-1 and TRBJ2-5, with a tentative D call TRBD2 (6 bases). The sequence came from a human donor with Susac syndrome. The specimen was CD8+ T cells from PBMCs. The CDR3 loop reads CASSPSDRDFPQETQYF. CDR3 DNA: TGCGCCAGCAGTCCATCAGACCGGGACTTTCCTCAAGAGACCCAGTACTTC.